This T cell receptor (beta chain) was sequenced during a study of graft-versus-host responses after intestinal transplantation. The study, taken as a whole, reports: Investigators detected GvH clones in recipient marrow, with some emerging earlier in ileum or blood.

TCRdb's copy holds only in-frame clones and misses some; the assay was immunoSEQ multiplex PCR. Seen here are roughly 46,000 clones, roughly 91% observed once, and the top ten hold less than 6%. Turning to this clone: Its antigen is unknown.

Germline loops: CDR1 MNHNS, CDR2 SASEGT. This CDR3 has 14 residues. Between the trimmed V and J ends, which lost 7 bases and 0 bases, there was a span of 11 bases. The sequenced sample was PBMCs, obtained 786 days after a first intestinal transplant, on the day of a second. The chain combines TRBV6-1 with TRBJ2-3; possible D gene TRBD2, 6 bases. The receptor was derived from a human patient who received an intestinal transplant, so some T cells may come from the graft donor. The CDR3 is CASKPGESTDTQYF. CDR3 bases: TGTGCCAGCAAGCCGGGGGAAAGCACAGATACGCAGTATTTT.